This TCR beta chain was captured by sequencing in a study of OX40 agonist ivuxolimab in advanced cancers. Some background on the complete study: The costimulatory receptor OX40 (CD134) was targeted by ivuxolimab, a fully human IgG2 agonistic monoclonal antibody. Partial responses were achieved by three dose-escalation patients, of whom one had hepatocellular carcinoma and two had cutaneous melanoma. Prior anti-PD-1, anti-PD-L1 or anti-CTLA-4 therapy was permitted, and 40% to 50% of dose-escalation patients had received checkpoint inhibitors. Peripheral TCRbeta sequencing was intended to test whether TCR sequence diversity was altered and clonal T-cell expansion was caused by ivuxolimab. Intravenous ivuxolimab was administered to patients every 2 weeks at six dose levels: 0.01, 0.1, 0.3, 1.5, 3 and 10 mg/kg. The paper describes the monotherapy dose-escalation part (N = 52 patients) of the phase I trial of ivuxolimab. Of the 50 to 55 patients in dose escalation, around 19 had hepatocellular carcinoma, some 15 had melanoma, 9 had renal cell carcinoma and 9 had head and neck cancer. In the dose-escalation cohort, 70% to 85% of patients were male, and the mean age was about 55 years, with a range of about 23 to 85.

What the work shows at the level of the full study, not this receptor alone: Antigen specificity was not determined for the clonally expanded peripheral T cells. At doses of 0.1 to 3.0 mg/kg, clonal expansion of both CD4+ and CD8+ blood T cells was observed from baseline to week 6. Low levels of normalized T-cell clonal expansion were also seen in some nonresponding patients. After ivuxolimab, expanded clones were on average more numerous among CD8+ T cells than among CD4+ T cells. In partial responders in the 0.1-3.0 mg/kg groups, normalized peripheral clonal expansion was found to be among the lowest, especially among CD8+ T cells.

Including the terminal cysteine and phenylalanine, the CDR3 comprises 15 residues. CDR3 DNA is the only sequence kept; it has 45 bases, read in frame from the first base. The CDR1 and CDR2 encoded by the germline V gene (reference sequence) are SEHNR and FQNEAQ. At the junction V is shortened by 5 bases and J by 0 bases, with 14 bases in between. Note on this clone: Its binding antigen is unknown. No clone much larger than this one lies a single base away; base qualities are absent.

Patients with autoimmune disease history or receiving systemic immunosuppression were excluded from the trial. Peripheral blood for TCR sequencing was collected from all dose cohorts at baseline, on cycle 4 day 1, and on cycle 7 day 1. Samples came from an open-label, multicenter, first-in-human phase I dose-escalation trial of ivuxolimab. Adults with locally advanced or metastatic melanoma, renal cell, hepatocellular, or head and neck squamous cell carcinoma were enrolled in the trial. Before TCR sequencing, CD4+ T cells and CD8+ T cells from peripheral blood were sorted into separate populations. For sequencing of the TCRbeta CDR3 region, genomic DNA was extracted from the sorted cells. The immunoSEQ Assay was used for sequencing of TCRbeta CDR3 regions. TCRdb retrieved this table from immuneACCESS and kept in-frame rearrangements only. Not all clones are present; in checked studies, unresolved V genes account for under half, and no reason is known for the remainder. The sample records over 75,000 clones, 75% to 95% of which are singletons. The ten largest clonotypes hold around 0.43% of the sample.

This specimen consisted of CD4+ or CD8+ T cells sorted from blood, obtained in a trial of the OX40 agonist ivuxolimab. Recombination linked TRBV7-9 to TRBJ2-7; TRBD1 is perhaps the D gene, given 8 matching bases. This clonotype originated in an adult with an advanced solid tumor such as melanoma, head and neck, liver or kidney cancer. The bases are TGTGCCAGCAGCCCACAGGGGGGGGGCTCCTACGAGCAGTACTTC. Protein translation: CASSPQGGGSYEQYF.